This T cell receptor (beta chain) is drawn from a study of blood T cell repertoires in COVID-19. The wider study: Both acute and convalescent COVID-19 samples were obtained from the United States, Italy and Spain. The cDNA or gDNA used as material had been derived from T cells, B-cell-depleted T cells, or PBMCs.

Methods used by the authors: Estimation of nucleated cell counts was performed using reference gene primer amplification. Using immunoSEQ multiplex PCR, the repertoire was profiled, and TCRdb retains in-frame clones only, with some absent. The D gene and trimming were derived from the DNA, and the V and J assignments and clone size from that table. The table lists roughly 670,000 clones, around 89% of them singletons. Material: peripheral blood. The sequence was obtained from a woman aged 18-30 years with acute or convalescent COVID-19.

The CDR3 region is CASSLRTGGLNSPLHF. In DNA form, the CDR3 reads TGTGCCAGCAGCTTAAGGACAGGCGGATTAAATTCACCCCTCCACTTT. The chain carries TRBV7-2 and TRBJ1-6; 7 nucleotides align to TRBD1. V lost 2 bases, J lost 7 bases, and 8 bases stayed unmatched. CDR3 length: 16 amino acids. Germline-derived CDR1 and CDR2 are SGHTA and FQGNSA. The entire variable domain, with the rest obtained from reference TRBV7-2 and TRBJ1-6, is as follows: GAGVSQSPSNKVTEKGKDVELRCDPISGHTALYWYRQSLGQGLEFLIYFQGNSAPDKSGLPSDRFSAERTGGSVSTLTIQRTQQEDSAVYLCASSLRTGGLNSPLHFGNGTRLTVT.